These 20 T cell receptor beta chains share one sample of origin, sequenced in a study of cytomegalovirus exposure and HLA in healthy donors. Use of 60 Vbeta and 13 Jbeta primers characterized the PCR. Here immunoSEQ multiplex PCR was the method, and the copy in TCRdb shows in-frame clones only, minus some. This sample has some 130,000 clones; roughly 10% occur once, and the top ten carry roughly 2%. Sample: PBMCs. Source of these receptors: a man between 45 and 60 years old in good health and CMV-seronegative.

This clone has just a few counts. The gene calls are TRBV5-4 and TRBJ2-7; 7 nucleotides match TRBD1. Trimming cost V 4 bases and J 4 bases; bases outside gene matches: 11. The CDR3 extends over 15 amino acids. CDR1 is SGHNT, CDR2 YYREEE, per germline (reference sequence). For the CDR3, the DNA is TGTGCCAGCAGCGGAATGGGACAGCTAGTATACGAGCAGTACTTC. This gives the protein CASSGMGQLVYEQYF.

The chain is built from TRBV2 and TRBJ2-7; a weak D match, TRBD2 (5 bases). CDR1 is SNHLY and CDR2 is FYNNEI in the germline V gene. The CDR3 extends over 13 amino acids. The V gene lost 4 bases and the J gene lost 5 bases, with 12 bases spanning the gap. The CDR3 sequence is CASSGSGMDEQYF. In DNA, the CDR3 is TGTGCCAGCAGTGGATCGGGAATGGACGAGCAGTACTTC.

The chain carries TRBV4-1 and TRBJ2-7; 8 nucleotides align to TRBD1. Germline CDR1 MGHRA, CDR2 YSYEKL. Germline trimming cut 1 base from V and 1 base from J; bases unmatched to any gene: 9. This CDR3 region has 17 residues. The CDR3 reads CASSQVPDRVRSYEQYF. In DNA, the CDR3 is TGCGCCAGCAGCCAAGTGCCGGACAGGGTACGATCCTACGAGCAGTACTTC.

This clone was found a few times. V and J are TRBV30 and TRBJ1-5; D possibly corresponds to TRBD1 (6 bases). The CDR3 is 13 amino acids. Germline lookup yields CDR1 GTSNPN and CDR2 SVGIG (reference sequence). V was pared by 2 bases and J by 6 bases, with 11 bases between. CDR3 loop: CAWSIGQRQPQHF. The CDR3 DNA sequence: TGTGCCTGGAGTATAGGACAGCGTCAGCCCCAGCATTTT.

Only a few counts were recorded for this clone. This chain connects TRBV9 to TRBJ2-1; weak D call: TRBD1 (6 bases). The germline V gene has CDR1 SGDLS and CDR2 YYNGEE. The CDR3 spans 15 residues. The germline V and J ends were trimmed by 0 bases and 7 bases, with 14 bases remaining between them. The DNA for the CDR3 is TGTGCCAGCAGCGTAGCTACAGGGTATGTGAATGAGCAGTTCTTC. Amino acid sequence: CASSVATGYVNEQFF.

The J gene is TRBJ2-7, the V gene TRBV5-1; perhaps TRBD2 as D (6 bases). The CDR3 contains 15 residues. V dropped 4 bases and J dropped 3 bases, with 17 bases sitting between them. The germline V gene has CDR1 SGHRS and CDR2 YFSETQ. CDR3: CASSPSGTGVYEQYF. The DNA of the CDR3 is TGCGCCAGCAGCCCATCCGGGACTGGGGTCTACGAGCAGTACTTC.

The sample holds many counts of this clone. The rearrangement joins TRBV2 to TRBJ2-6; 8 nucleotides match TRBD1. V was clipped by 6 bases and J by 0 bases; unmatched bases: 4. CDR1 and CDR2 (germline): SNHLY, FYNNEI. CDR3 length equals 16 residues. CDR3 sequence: CASRRTGNSGANVLTF. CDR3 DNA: TGTGCCAGCAGAAGGACAGGGAACTCTGGGGCCAACGTCCTGACTTTC.

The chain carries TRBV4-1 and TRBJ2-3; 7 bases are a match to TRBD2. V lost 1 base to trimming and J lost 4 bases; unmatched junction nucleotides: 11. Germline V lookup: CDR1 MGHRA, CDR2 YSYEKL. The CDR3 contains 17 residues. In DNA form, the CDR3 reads TGCGCCAGCAGCCAAGGGGCTTTTGGACTAGGTGCAGATACGCAGTATTTT. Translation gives CASSQGAFGLGADTQYF.

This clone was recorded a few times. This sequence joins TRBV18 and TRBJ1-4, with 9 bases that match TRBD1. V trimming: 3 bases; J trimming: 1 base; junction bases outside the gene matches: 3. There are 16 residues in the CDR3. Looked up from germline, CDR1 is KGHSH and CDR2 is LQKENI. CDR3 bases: TGTGCCAGCTCACCGGGACAGGGAGGAACTAATGAAAAACTGTTTTTT. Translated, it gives CASSPGQGGTNEKLFF.

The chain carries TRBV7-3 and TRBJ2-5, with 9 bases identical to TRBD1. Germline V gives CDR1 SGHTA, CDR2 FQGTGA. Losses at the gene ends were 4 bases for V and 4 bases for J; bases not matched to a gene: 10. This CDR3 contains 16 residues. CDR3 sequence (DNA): TGTGCCAGCAGCTCATCCCCCGGGACAGGGAGAGAGACCCAGTACTTC. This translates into CASSSSPGTGRETQYF.

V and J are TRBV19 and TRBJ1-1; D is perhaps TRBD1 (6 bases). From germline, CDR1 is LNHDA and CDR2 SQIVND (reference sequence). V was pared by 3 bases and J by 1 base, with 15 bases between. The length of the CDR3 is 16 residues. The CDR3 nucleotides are TGTGCCAGTAGTATCACGACAGGAACTACGAACACTGAAGCTTTCTTT. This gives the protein CASSITTGTTNTEAFF.

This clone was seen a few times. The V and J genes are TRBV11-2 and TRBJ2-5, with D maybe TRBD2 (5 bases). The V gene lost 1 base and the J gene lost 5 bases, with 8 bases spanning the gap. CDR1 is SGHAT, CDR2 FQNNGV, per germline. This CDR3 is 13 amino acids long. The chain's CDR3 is CASSLGRRETQYF. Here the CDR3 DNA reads TGTGCCAGCAGCTTAGGGAGGAGGGAGACCCAGTACTTC.

The CDR3 sequence is CASSPQGVSNQPQHF. For the CDR3, the DNA is TGTGCCAGCTCACCTCAAGGGGTAAGCAATCAGCCCCAGCATTTT. This chain joins TRBV18 and TRBJ1-5, with a possible D match to TRBD1 (5 bases). V was clipped by 3 bases and J by 1 base, with 10 bases between them. The CDR3 sequence is 15 residues long. Germline V gene sequence: CDR1 KGHSH, CDR2 LQKENI.

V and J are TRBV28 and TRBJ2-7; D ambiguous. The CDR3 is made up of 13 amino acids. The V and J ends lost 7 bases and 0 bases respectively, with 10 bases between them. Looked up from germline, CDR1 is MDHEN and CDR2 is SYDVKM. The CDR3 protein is CASTRQVSYEQYF. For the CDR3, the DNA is TGTGCCAGCACAAGACAAGTCTCCTACGAGCAGTACTTC.

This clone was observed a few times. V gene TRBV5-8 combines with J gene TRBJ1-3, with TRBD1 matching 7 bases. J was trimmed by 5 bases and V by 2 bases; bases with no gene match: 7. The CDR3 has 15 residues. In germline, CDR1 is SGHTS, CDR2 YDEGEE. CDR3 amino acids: CASSLGGGYRNTIYF. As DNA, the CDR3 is TGTGCCAGCAGCTTAGGGGGCGGTTATCGAAACACCATATATTTT.

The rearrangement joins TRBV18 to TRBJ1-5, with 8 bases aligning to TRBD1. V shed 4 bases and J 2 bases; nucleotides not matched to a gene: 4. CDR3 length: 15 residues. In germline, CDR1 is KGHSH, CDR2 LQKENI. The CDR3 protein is CASSRTDRGNQPQHF. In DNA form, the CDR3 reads TGTGCCAGCTCACGAACGGACAGGGGCAATCAGCCCCAGCATTTT.

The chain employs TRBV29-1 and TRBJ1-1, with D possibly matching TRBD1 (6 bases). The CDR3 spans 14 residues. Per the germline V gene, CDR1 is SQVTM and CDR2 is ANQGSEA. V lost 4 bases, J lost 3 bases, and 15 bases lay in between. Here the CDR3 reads CSVATGRGDTEAFF. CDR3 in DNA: TGCAGCGTTGCCACAGGGAGGGGGGACACTGAAGCTTTCTTT.

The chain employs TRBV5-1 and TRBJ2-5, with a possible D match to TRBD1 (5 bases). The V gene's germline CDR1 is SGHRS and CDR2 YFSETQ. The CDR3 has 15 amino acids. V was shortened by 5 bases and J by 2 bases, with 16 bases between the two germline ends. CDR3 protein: CASSSRQGPQETQYF. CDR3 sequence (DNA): TGCGCCAGCAGTTCCAGGCAGGGCCCGCAAGAGACCCAGTACTTC. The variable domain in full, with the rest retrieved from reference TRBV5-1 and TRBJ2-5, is KAGVTQTPRYLIKTRGQQVTLSCSPISGHRSVSWYQQTPGQGLQFLFEYFSETQRNKGNFPGRFSGRQFSNSRSEMNVSTLELGDSALYLCASSSRQGPQETQYFGPGTRLLVL.

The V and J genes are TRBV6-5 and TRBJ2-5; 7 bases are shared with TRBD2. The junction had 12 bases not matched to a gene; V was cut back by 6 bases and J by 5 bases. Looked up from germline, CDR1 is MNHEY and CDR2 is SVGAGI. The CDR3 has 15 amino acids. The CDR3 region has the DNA TGTGCCAGCAGGGCGGGAGTCGGTATAGGGGAGACCCAGTACTTC. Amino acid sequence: CASRAGVGIGETQYF.

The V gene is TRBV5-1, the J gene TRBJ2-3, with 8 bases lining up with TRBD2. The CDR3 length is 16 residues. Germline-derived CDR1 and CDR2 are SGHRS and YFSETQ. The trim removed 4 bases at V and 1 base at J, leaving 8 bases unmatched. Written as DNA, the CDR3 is TGCGCCAGCAGCATGCAAGCGGGAGCGGGCACAGATACGCAGTATTTT. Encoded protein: CASSMQAGAGTDTQYF.